This TCR beta chain is from a study of radiotherapy plus CTLA-4 blockade in lung cancer (dated by TCRdb to the late 2010s). Some background on the complete study: Objective responses occurred in approximately 19% of enrolled patients, and about 30% achieved disease control. Overall results and qualifications from the work: TCR clones derived from tumors expanded in peripheral blood after treatment with radiotherapy and ipilimumab. The strongest predictors of response, as reported, were early dynamic changes in blood T cell clones along with a rise in serum interferon-beta after radiation.

Reading from cysteine to phenylalanine, the CDR3 counts 12 amino acids. Only CDR3 DNA is held: 36 bases, read in frame from base 1. At the junction V is shortened by 5 bases and J by 5 bases, with 7 bases in between. The germline V gene (reference sequence) sets CDR1 to SGHKS and CDR2 to YYEKEE. Comments on this clone: It lacks a known antigen. Base qualities were left out, and no much larger clone turns up one base away.

Focal radiation therapy combined with CTLA-4 blockade (ipilimumab) was tested in patients with chemo-refractory metastatic non-small-cell lung cancer. Library preparation was by the immunoSEQ multiplex PCR assay. TCRdb holds this immuneACCESS table with in-frame rearrangements only. Some clones are missing; in checked studies, unresolved V genes explain under half, and the rest has no known cause. This sample comprises about 97,000 clones, around 74% of them detected only once. The ten largest clones take up around 2.8% of the sample. The sample in question was peripheral blood, obtained from a patient treated with radiotherapy plus ipilimumab. The receptor's source is a human donor with non-small cell lung cancer who had a partial response to radiotherapy plus ipilimumab. Some clones in this sample may be carry-over from other donors' samples. Recombination linked TRBV5-5 to TRBJ2-2; the D gene identity is not certain. The CDR3 here reads CASSRETGELFF. The DNA sequence follows: TGTGCCAGCAGTAGAGAAACCGGGGAGCTGTTTTTT.